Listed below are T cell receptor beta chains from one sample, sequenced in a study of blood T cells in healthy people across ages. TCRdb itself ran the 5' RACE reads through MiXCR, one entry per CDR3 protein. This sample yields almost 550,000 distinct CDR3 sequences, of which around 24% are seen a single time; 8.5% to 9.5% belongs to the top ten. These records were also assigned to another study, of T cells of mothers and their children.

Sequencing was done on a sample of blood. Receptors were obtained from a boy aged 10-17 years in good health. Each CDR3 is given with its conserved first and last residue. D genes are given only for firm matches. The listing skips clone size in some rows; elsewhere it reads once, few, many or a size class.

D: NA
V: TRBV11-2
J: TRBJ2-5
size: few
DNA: TGTGCCAGCAGCGCGGGACCTCTGGGGCAAGAGACCCAGTACTTC
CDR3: CASSAGPLGQETQYF

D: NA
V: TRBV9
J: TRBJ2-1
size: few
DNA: TGTGCCAGCAGCGTAGGGCTCAACAATGAGCAGTTCTTC
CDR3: CASSVGLNNEQFF

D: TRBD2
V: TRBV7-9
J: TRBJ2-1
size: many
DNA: TGTGCCAGCAGCTTTCGGACTAGCGGGAGGAATGAGCAGTTCTTC
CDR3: CASSFRTSGRNEQFF

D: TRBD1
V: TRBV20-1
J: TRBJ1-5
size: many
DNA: TGCAGTGCTAGGGAGCGGCCCAGGACAGGGGGGAGTCAGCCCCAGCATTTT
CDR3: CSARERPRTGGSQPQHF

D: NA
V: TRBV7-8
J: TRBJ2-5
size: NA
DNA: TGTGCCAGCAGCTTAGGGAAACGGGCGGGGGCCCAAGAGACCCAGTACTTC
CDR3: CASSLGKRAGAQETQYF

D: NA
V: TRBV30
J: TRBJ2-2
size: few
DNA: TGTGCCTGGATACGGGGAAATCCGAACACCGGGGAGCTGTTTTTT
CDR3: CAWIRGNPNTGELFF

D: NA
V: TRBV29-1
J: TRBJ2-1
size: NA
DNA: TGCAGCGTTACGGGGACACTTGGACAGCTATATAGCTCCTACAATGAGCAGTTCTTC
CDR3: CSVTGTLGQLYSSYNEQFF

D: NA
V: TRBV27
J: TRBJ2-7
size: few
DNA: TGTGCCAGCAGCCCAGGCGCGGGGAACTATATCCACGAGCAGTACTTC
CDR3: CASSPGAGNYIHEQYF

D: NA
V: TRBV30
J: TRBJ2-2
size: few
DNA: TGTGCCCAACAAGAGGGGCGGGACACCGGGGAGCTGTTTTTT
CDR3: CAQQEGRDTGELFF

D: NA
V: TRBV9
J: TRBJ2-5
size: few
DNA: TGTGCCAGCAGCTTTAGGCCTTGGGAGACCCAGTACTTC
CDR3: CASSFRPWETQYF

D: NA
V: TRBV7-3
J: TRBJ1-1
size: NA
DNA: TGTGCCAGCAGCTTACGGGCAGGGATGAACACTGAAGCTTTCTTT
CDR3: CASSLRAGMNTEAFF

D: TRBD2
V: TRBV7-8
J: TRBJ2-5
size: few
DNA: TGTGCCAGCAGCTTAGATATGGACGGGAGGGCGTACCAAGAGACCCAGTACTTC
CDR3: CASSLDMDGRAYQETQYF

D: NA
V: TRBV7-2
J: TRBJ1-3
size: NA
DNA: TGTGCCAGCAGGTTAAGTGCTGGAAACACCATATATTTT
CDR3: CASRLSAGNTIYF

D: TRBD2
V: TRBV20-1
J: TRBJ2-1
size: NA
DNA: TGCAGAGCTAGAGGATATATCGGGGTAGCGGGCCACTACAATGAGCAGTTCTTC
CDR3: CRARGYIGVAGHYNEQFF

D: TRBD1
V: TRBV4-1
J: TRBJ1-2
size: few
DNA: TGCGCCAGCAGCCAAGTTGGACAGGGGACAGGTGGCTACACCTTC
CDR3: CASSQVGQGTGGYTF

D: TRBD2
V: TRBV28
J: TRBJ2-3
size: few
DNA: TGTGCCAGCAGTTCTAGGGGGACTAGCGGGGGAACAGATACGCAGTATTTT
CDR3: CASSSRGTSGGTDTQYF

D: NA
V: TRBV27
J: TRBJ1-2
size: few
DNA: TGTGCCACTCTAGGGCCAGGGAAAGCTAACTATGGCTACACCTTC
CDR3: CATLGPGKANYGYTF

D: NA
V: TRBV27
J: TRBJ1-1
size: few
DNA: TGTGCCAGCAGTTTATCGATACACTACACTGAAGCTTTCTTT
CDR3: CASSLSIHYTEAFF

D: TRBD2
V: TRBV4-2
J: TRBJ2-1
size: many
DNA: TGTGCCTCGGGAGGGGAGGGCGCCTACAATGAGCAGTTCTTC
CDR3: CASGGEGAYNEQFF

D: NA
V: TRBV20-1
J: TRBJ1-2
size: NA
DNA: TGCAGTGCCCGAACACGTAACAGGAGCCCGCAGGAAGGCTACACCTTC
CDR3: CSARTRNRSPQEGYTF

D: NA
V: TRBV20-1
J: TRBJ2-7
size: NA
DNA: TGCAGTGCTAGAGACGGTACGGCGCCCTCCTACGAGCAGTACTTC
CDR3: CSARDGTAPSYEQYF

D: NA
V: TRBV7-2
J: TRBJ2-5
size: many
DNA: TGTGCCAGCAGCTTAATCAGACTCGGGGAGACCCAGTACTTC
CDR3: CASSLIRLGETQYF

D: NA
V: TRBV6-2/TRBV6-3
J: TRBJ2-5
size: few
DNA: TGTGCCAGCAGTTACAACAGAGAGGTAGAGACCCAGTACTTC
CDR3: CASSYNREVETQYF

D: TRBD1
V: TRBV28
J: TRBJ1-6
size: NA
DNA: TGTGCCAGCAGTCCAGGGACAGGGGACCCACCCCTCCACTTT
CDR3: CASSPGTGDPPLHF

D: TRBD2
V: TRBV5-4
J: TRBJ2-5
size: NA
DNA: TGTGCCAGCAGCTTGAGAATAGCGGGGACCGGGGAGACCCAGTACTTC
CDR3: CASSLRIAGTGETQYF

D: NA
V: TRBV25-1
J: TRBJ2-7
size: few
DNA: TGTGCCAGCAGTGATCGGCACCAAGGTGACGAGCAGTACTTC
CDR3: CASSDRHQGDEQYF

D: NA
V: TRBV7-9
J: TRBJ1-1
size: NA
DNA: TGTGCCAGCAGCTTTTTAGGGGAAGAGGCTTTCTTT
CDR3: CASSFLGEEAFF

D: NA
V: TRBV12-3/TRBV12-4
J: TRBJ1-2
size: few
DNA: TGTGCCAGCAGTTTAGGGCCGCCGACCAACTATGGCTACACCTTC
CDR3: CASSLGPPTNYGYTF

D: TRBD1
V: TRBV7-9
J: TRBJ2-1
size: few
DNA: TGTGCCAGCAGCCAAGGGACAGGGTTGGGGGTGCAGCAGTTCTTC
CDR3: CASSQGTGLGVQQFF

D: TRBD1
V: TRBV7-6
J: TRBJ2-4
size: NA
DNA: TGTGCCAGCAGCAAAGACAGGGGAGCCAAAAACATTCAGTACTTC
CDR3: CASSKDRGAKNIQYF

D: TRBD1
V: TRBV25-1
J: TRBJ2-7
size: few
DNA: TGTGCCAGCAGCGACGGGACAGGGGGCTCCTACGAGCAGTACTTC
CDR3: CASSDGTGGSYEQYF

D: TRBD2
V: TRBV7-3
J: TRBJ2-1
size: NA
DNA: TGTGCCAGCAGTCCGGGACTAGCGAACTACAATGAGCAGTTCTTC
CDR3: CASSPGLANYNEQFF

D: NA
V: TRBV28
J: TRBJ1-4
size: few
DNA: TGTGCCAGCAGGCAAGGGGGTACAACTAATGAAAAACTGTTTTTT
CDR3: CASRQGGTTNEKLFF

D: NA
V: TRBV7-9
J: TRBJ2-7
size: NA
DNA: TGTGCCAGCAGCTTTGGTTGGGACGGGTACGAGCAGTACTTC
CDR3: CASSFGWDGYEQYF

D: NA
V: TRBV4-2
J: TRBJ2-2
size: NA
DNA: TGTGCCAGCAGCCCACAGGCTGCGAACACCGGGGAGCTGTTTTTT
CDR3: CASSPQAANTGELFF

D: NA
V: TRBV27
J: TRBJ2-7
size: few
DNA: TGTGCCTCAGGGCTGGCAGGTAGCACCTACGAGCAGTACTTC
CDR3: CASGLAGSTYEQYF

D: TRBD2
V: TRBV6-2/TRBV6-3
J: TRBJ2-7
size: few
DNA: TGTGCCAGCAGTCGGCTAGCGGTCGGGTCTTCCGAGCAGTACTTC
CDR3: CASSRLAVGSSEQYF

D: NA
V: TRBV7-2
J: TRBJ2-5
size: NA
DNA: TGTGCCAGCAGTCACAGCGGGCCGAGGCAAGAGACCCAGTACTTC
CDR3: CASSHSGPRQETQYF

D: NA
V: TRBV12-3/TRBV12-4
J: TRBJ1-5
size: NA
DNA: TGTGCCAGCAGTTTCCACTGGGGGGCAGGTCAGCCCCAGCATTTT
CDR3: CASSFHWGAGQPQHF

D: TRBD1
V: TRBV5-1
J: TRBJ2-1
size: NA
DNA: TGCGCCAGCAGCTCGGGACAGGCAGAGGGCAATGAGCAGTTCTTC
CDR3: CASSSGQAEGNEQFF

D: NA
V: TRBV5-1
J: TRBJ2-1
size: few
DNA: TGCGCCAGCAGCCCTTTAGATCCGGGGTCGGTTAGTGAGCAGTTCTTC
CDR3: CASSPLDPGSVSEQFF

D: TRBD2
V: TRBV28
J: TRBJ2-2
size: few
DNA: TGTGCCAGCAGTTACCTTAGCGGGGTCACCGGGGAGCTGTTTTTT
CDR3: CASSYLSGVTGELFF

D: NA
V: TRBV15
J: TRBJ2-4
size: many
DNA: TGTGCCACCAGCAGAGCCTACTCCACAGAAAACATTCAGTACTTC
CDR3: CATSRAYSTENIQYF

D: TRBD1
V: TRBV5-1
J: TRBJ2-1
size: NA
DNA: TGCGCCAGCAGCGAGTTCCGGGACAGGGTGAATGAGCAGTTCTTC
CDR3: CASSEFRDRVNEQFF

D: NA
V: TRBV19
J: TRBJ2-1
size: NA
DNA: TGTGCCAGTAGTATGGGGGGGCAGAACAATGAGCAGTTCTTC
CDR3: CASSMGGQNNEQFF

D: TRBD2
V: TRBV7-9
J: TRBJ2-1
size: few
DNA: TGTGCCAGCAGCTCTAGCGGGGGGGCCTTCAATGAGCAGTTCTTC
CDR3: CASSSSGGAFNEQFF

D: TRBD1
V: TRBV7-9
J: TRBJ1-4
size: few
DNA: TGTGCCAGCAGCCCAGGGGACAGGGGAGATGAAAAACTGTTTTTT
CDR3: CASSPGDRGDEKLFF

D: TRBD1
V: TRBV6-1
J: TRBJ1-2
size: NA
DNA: TGTGCCAGCATTCCGGGACAGTACTATGGCTACACCTTC
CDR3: CASIPGQYYGYTF

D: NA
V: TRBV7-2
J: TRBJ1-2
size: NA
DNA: TGTGCCAGCAGCCTCGAGTATAACTATGGCTACACCTTC
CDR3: CASSLEYNYGYTF

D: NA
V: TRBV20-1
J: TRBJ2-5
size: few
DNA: TGCAGTGCCCTAGACCAGTTAGAGCCCCAGTACTTC
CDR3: CSALDQLEPQYF